The 24 T cell receptor beta chains reported below all come from one sample, sequenced in a study of patients and donors after allogeneic stem cell transplantation. TCRdb analysed the RT-PCR reads with MiXCR anew, one entry per CDR3 protein. The sample lists about a million distinct CDR3 sequences, more than 15% occurring once. Sequencing was performed on blood, either unsorted or a sorted T cell fraction (not recorded which). The receptors stem from a human donor who was either an allogeneic HSCT recipient or a stem cell or donor lymphocyte infusion donor (not recorded which). It is not recorded whose cells these are; they may come from a transplant donor.

This clonotype was observed many times. The genes are TRBV12-3 or TRBV12-4 and TRBJ2-1, with D possibly TRBD2 on 6 matching bases. The CDR3 runs 15 residues. Trimming removed 3 bases at V and 5 bases at J, with 14 bases between. Here the CDR3 reads CASSLGLALHNEQFF. The CDR3 DNA sequence: TGTGCCAGCAGTTTGGGACTCGCCCTTCACAATGAGCAGTTCTTC.

This clonotype was counted a few times. The rearrangement joins TRBV7-6 to TRBJ2-5, with D perhaps matching TRBD2 (6 bases). Between the trimmed V and J ends, which lost 4 bases and 4 bases, there was a span of 13 bases. Germline CDR1 SGHVS, CDR2 FNYEAQ. The CDR3 runs to 14 residues. For the CDR3, the DNA is TGTGCCAGCAGCTCCCCGGGGGATCCAGAGACCCAGTACTTC. As protein: CASSSPGDPETQYF.

This chain links TRBV12-3 or TRBV12-4 with TRBJ2-3, with a tentative D call TRBD2 (5 bases). Trimming left V 4 bases short and J 0 bases short, with 11 bases between. CDR3 length: 15 amino acids. The CDR3 DNA reads TGTGCCAGCAGTTCGTGGACTGCTAGCACAGATACGCAGTATTTT. It yields the protein CASSSWTASTDTQYF.

This clonotype has just a few counts. The chain combines TRBV19 with TRBJ1-2; 10 bases match TRBD1. This CDR3 is 13 amino acids long. Germline values: CDR1 LNHDA, CDR2 SQIVND (reference sequence). V gave up 7 bases and J gave up 4 bases; unmatched junction bases: 3. CDR3 nucleotide sequence: TGTGCCAGTAAGGGACAGGGGAGCTATGGCTACACCTTC. Protein product: CASKGQGSYGYTF.

The chain combines TRBV29-1 with TRBJ2-7; D is ambiguous. This CDR3 spans 11 amino acids. CDR1 and CDR2 (germline): SQVTM, ANQGSEA. Trimming took off 4 bases at V and 3 bases at J, with 7 bases between the two ends. CDR3 bases: TGCAGCGTTGTAATTGGCTACGAGCAGTACTTC. This codes for CSVVIGYEQYF.

At least ten counts were recorded for this clonotype. The J gene is TRBJ2-2, the V gene TRBV4-2; maybe TRBD2 (6 bases). Trimming removed 3 bases from V and 8 bases from J, with 19 bases in between. This CDR3 has 16 amino acids. Germline CDR1 is LGHNA and CDR2 is YNFKEQ. CDR3 nucleotides: TGTGCCAGCAGCCAGGGCGGGACCCAAAGGTCTGGGGAGCTGTTTTTT. This sequence encodes CASSQGGTQRSGELFF.

The chain employs TRBV12-3 or TRBV12-4 and TRBJ2-1; TRBD2 matches 8 bases. The J segment lost 4 bases and the V segment lost 3 bases, leaving 5 bases of the junction unmatched. This CDR3 is 15 amino acids long. The DNA of the CDR3 is TGTGCCAGCAGTTTTTTTCGGGGGGGATACAATGAGCAGTTCTTC. Its translation is CASSFFRGGYNEQFF.

This clonotype was seen only a few times. The chain links TRBV25-1 to TRBJ2-2, with TRBD2 matching over 8 bases. V shed 1 base, J shed 6 bases, and the junction held 16 bases outside the gene matches. Per the germline V gene, CDR1 is MGHDK and CDR2 is SYGVNS. The CDR3 extends over 19 amino acids. The CDR3 DNA reads as TGTGCCAGCAGTGAATTCGCGGGTAGCGGGGTAGATGGTTCCGGGGAGCTGTTTTTT. As protein: CASSEFAGSGVDGSGELFF.

Concerning this clonotype itself: Germline is not matched at one junction end, which may reflect a read error. V gene TRBV12-3 or TRBV12-4 combines with J gene TRBJ2-1, with 12 bases matching TRBD2. The CDR3 runs 17 residues. The CDR3 loop reads CASSFPTPSGRANEQFF. The DNA for the CDR3 is TGTGCCAGTAGTTTCCCTACCCCTAGCGGGAGGGCGAATGAGCAGTTCTTC.

The J gene is TRBJ1-2, the V gene TRBV6-8; D unresolved. The germline gives CDR1 MNHGY, CDR2 SAAAGT. Deletions cut 6 bases from V and 4 bases from J, with 21 bases between. The CDR3 covers 16 residues. CDR3 sequence reads: CASSNYRVPLFYGYTF. DNA of the CDR3: TGTGCCAGCAGCAATTACCGGGTCCCGCTATTCTATGGCTACACCTTC.

This clonotype was counted a few times. This chain links TRBV6-9 with TRBJ2-1; TRBD2 might be the D (5 bases). The V gene's germline CDR1 is MNHGY and CDR2 SVAAGI. V was pared by 8 bases and J by 12 bases, with 17 bases between. The CDR3 spans 12 residues. The CDR3 protein is CASPIPGKGQFF. In DNA form, the CDR3 reads TGTGCCAGCCCGATACCGGGGAAAGGGCAGTTCTTC.

This clonotype was observed a few times. The genes are TRBV9 and TRBJ1-1; the D is unclear. This CDR3 is 13 amino acids long. CDR1 SGDLS and CDR2 YYNGEE come from the germline V gene. V was cut by 0 bases and J by 0 bases, with 3 bases left in between. The CDR3 is CASSVAMNTEAFF. The DNA for the CDR3 is TGTGCCAGCAGCGTAGCGATGAACACTGAAGCTTTCTTT. Complete variable domain (other parts from reference TRBV9 and TRBJ1-1): DSGVTQTPKHLITATGQRVTLRCSPRSGDLSVYWYQQSLDQGLQFLIQYYNGEERAKGNILERFSAQQFPDLHSELNLSSLELGDSALYFCASSVAMNTEAFFGQGTRLTVV.

This clonotype was seen more than once but under ten times. The chain uses TRBV5-1 and TRBJ1-3; 7 bases line up with TRBD1. The V segment lost 3 bases and the J segment 3 bases; nucleotides outside the gene matches: 3. Germline CDR1 is SGHRS and CDR2 is YFSETQ. The CDR3 runs to 14 residues. The CDR3 loop is CASSSGGRGNTIYF. As DNA, the CDR3 is TGCGCCAGCAGCTCAGGGGGTCGTGGAAACACCATATATTTT.

The chain uses TRBV19 and TRBJ2-7; 8 bases are shared with TRBD2. CDR1 and CDR2 from the germline V gene are LNHDA and SQIVND (reference sequence). This CDR3 is 13 amino acids long. V shed 5 bases, J shed 7 bases, and the junction held 7 bases outside the gene matches. The CDR3 is CASSPLPGGEQYF. As DNA, the CDR3 is TGTGCCAGTAGTCCCCTCCCGGGAGGGGAGCAGTACTTC.

The chain couples TRBV24-1 to TRBJ2-5; 9 nucleotides match TRBD2. The CDR3 has 17 residues. V dropped 3 bases and J dropped 5; count of bases not matched to a gene: 12. Per the germline V gene, CDR1 is KGHDR and CDR2 is SFDVKD. CDR3 DNA sequence: TGTGCCACCAGTGATCGGTCTAGCGGGATTCGCGGGGAGACCCAGTACTTC. Amino acid sequence: CATSDRSSGIRGETQYF.

This clonotype turned up a few times. The chain joins TRBV20-1 to TRBJ2-5; D gene uncertain. Trimming took 3 bases from V and 5 from J, leaving 16 bases between them. CDR1 is DFQATT and CDR2 is SNEGSKA in the germline V gene (reference sequence). This CDR3 has 14 amino acids. CDR3 sequence reads: CSARQDRPQETQYF. CDR3 DNA sequence: TGCAGTGCTAGGCAGGACCGCCCGCAGGAGACCCAGTACTTC.

This sequence joins TRBV7-9 and TRBJ2-3; TRBD2 aligns across 8 bases. The V and J ends lost 5 bases and 2 bases, in that order; junction bases with no gene match: 3. Germline V gene lookup returns CDR1 SEHNR and CDR2 FQNEAQ (reference sequence). CDR3 length: 14 residues. This chain's CDR3 is CASSRAGDTDTQYF. CDR3 DNA: TGTGCCAGCAGCCGAGCGGGGGACACAGATACGCAGTATTTT.

This clonotype was counted a few times. This chain joins TRBV5-6 and TRBJ1-1, with D unclear. V dropped 0 bases and J dropped 4 bases, with 7 bases sitting between them. The CDR3 covers 13 residues. Germline CDR1 and CDR2: SGHDT and YYEEEE. Here the CDR3 reads CASSLGRTTEAFF. CDR3 DNA sequence: TGTGCCAGCAGCTTGGGGAGGACCACTGAAGCTTTCTTT.

This clonotype turned up a few times. One junction end disagrees with the germline gene, perhaps due to a read error. V usage is TRBV4-1 and J usage is TRBJ2-3; D unresolved. CDR3 length: 11 amino acids. Germline assignment: CDR1 MGHRA and CDR2 YSYEKL. For the CDR3, the DNA is TGCGCCAGCAGCCAAGATCGGATTTTCCATTTT. This translates into CASSQDRIFHF.

The chain employs TRBV4-1 and TRBJ2-7; TRBD2 might be the D (5 bases). CDR1 MGHRA and CDR2 YSYEKL come from the germline V gene. Deletions cut 5 bases from V and 3 bases from J, with 14 bases between. The CDR3 spans 14 residues. CDR3 sequence (DNA): TGCGCCAGCAGCGAGTCGGGATACCACTACGAGCAGTACTTC. Encoded protein: CASSESGYHYEQYF.

The rearrangement uses TRBV27 and TRBJ2-3; D is unclear. The CDR3 is 13 amino acids. Germline V CDR1 and CDR2: MNHEY, SMNVEV (reference sequence). V gave up 4 bases and J gave up 1 base, with 6 bases separating them. The chain's CDR3 is CASSWKGTDTQYF. The CDR3, as DNA: TGTGCCAGCAGTTGGAAGGGCACAGATACGCAGTATTTT.

V and J are TRBV27 and TRBJ2-7, with 8 bases fitting TRBD1. The J segment lost 3 bases and the V segment lost 3 bases, leaving 4 bases of the junction unmatched. CDR1 and CDR2 from the germline V gene are MNHEY and SMNVEV (reference sequence). The CDR3 has 14 amino acids. CDR3 DNA sequence: TGTGCCAGCAGTTTCGGGGACAGGTTCTACGAGCAGTACTTC. It codes for CASSFGDRFYEQYF.

The chain is built from TRBV12-3 or TRBV12-4 and TRBJ2-7, with TRBD1 as a possible D gene (6 bases). Trimming left V 1 base short and J 5 bases short, with 15 bases between. This CDR3 is 15 amino acids long. CDR3 sequence: CASSLVGQGSHEQYF. CDR3 bases: TGTGCCAGCAGTTTAGTCGGGCAGGGGAGCCACGAGCAGTACTTC.

This clonotype was seen more than once but under ten times. The V and J genes are TRBV6-2 or TRBV6-3 and TRBJ2-7, with D perhaps being TRBD1 or TRBD2 (6 bases each). CDR3 length: 15 residues. The V end lost 6 bases, the J end lost 3 bases, and 18 bases lay between the germline ends. Germline V gives CDR1 MNHEY, CDR2 SVGEGT. The CDR3 protein is CASRRVEGGLYEQYF. The DNA for the CDR3 is TGTGCCAGCAGGCGCGTTGAGGGGGGCCTCTACGAGCAGTACTTC.